A selection of T cell receptor beta chains follows, all from one sample in a study of blood T cell repertoires in COVID-19. The method was immunoSEQ multiplex PCR; TCRdb's version includes in-frame clones alone and lacks a portion of them. The table lists about 280,000 clones, roughly 89% of them singletons. Sequencing was done on a sample of peripheral blood. The receptors were gathered from a man aged 35-49 years with acute or convalescent COVID-19. Each CDR3 is given with its conserved first and last residue. Each record gives: CDR3 DNA, CDR3 protein, V gene, clone size, J gene, D gene. A D gene is named only where the DNA matches it firmly. Clone size, where shown, is once, few, many, or a class for clones that have expanded.

CDR3 DNA: TGTGCCAGCAGCGTATCCGATAGGGGGCGAGGAGCTTTCTTT
CDR3 protein: CASSVSDRGRGAFF
V gene: TRBV9
clone size: -
J gene: TRBJ1-1
D gene: TRBD1

CDR3 DNA: TGTGCCAGCAGTGAAGCGTCAGGTTGGGCCAAAAACATTCAGTACTTC
CDR3 protein: CASSEASGWAKNIQYF
V gene: TRBV6-1
clone size: -
J gene: TRBJ2-4
D gene: -

CDR3 DNA: TGTGCCAGCAGTTTTCCAGGGGGCTATGGCTACACCTTC
CDR3 protein: CASSFPGGYGYTF
V gene: TRBV27
clone size: -
J gene: TRBJ1-2
D gene: TRBD1

CDR3 DNA: TGCGCCAGCAGCTGGGGACTAGTGGGCACAGATACGCAGTATTTT
CDR3 protein: CASSWGLVGTDTQYF
V gene: TRBV5-1
clone size: once
J gene: TRBJ2-3
D gene: TRBD2

CDR3 DNA: TGTGCCAGCAGCTTAGCAACAGGGGGCGGAAACACCATATATTTT
CDR3 protein: CASSLATGGGNTIYF
V gene: TRBV7-2
clone size: -
J gene: TRBJ1-3
D gene: TRBD1

CDR3 DNA: TGTGCCAGCTCACCACCGGGACAGCCTCTCAATGAGCAGTTCTTC
CDR3 protein: CASSPPGQPLNEQFF
V gene: TRBV18
clone size: -
J gene: TRBJ2-1
D gene: TRBD1

CDR3 DNA: TGTGCCAGCAGTGACGGGGGGGGACAGCCCAATCAGCCCCAGCATTTT
CDR3 protein: CASSDGGGQPNQPQHF
V gene: TRBV2
clone size: -
J gene: TRBJ1-5
D gene: TRBD1

CDR3 DNA: TGTGCCACCAGCAGAGAGATCGGGACAGGGGGCGAGCAGTACTTC
CDR3 protein: CATSREIGTGGEQYF
V gene: TRBV15
clone size: -
J gene: TRBJ2-7
D gene: TRBD1

CDR3 DNA: TGTGCCAGCAACAGGGGGCAGGTTAACTATGGCTACACCTTC
CDR3 protein: CASNRGQVNYGYTF
V gene: TRBV6-5
clone size: -
J gene: TRBJ1-2
D gene: TRBD1

CDR3 DNA: TGCAGTGCTAGTTCCCCAGGGGGTGAGAAGGCTTTCTTT
CDR3 protein: CSASSPGGEKAFF
V gene: TRBV20-1
clone size: -
J gene: TRBJ1-1
D gene: TRBD1

CDR3 DNA: TGTGCCAGCTCACCAGGGCCTACTAACTATGGCTACACCTTC
CDR3 protein: CASSPGPTNYGYTF
V gene: TRBV18
clone size: -
J gene: TRBJ1-2
D gene: -

CDR3 DNA: TGTGCCAGCAGCTCTTCAGGGGGTTTTGGCTACACCTTC
CDR3 protein: CASSSSGGFGYTF
V gene: TRBV7-3
clone size: -
J gene: TRBJ1-2
D gene: TRBD1

CDR3 DNA: TGTGCCTGGAGTGTCGCGATGAACACTGAAGCTTTCTTT
CDR3 protein: CAWSVAMNTEAFF
V gene: TRBV30
clone size: -
J gene: TRBJ1-1
D gene: -

CDR3 DNA: TGCGCCAGCAGTGGCACTAGCGGGGACGATGCAGATACGCAGTATTTT
CDR3 protein: CASSGTSGDDADTQYF
V gene: TRBV10-2
clone size: -
J gene: TRBJ2-3
D gene: TRBD2

CDR3 DNA: TGTGCCAGCAGGGGACTACAGGGACTGTCGTCTTTT
CDR3 protein: CASRGLQGLSSF
V gene: TRBV5-6
clone size: -
J gene: TRBJ1-1
D gene: -

CDR3 DNA: TGTGCCAGCAGGCCATCGGGACAAGATTATGGCTACACCTTC
CDR3 protein: CASRPSGQDYGYTF
V gene: TRBV6-4
clone size: once
J gene: TRBJ1-2
D gene: -

CDR3 DNA: TGCAGCGCGGAAGAAAGGAATTCAGGCTATGGCTACACCTTC
CDR3 protein: CSAEERNSGYGYTF
V gene: TRBV29-1
clone size: -
J gene: TRBJ1-2
D gene: -